These T cell receptor beta chains were read from a single sample in a study of cytotoxic CD8 clonotypes in ibrutinib-treated CLL. Sequencing used immunoSEQ multiplex PCR; TCRdb keeps in-frame clones, though not all of them. Among hundreds of thousands of clones listed, around 70% were seen once. Material: PBMCs, obtained after 24 months of ibrutinib treatment. The receptors were sampled from a human donor with chronic lymphocytic leukemia. Both conserved end residues are part of each CDR3. Fields, in order: V gene, J gene, CDR3 length, D gene, clone size, CDR3 DNA, CDR3 protein. D genes are given only for firm matches. Clone size is stated in some rows and not others, as once, few, many or a class when expanded.

>TRBV29-1|TRBJ2-7|15|-|-
TGCAGCGCGAGGAGGAGCGGAGGGGGCAGGTACGAGCAGTACTTC
CSARRSGGGRYEQYF
>TRBV28|TRBJ1-5|17|-|many
TGTGCCAGCGGCCAACGCCGTTCGGAACCGATAAATCAGCCCCAGCATTTT
CASGQRRSEPINQPQHF
>TRBV28|TRBJ2-7|11|-|-
TGTGCCAGCAGTACTACCTACGAGCAGTACTTC
CASSTTYEQYF
>TRBV25-1|TRBJ2-7|16|TRBD2|-
TGTGCCAGCAGTAAATTCGGCCAGGGAGGGACCTACGAGCAGTACTTC
CASSKFGQGGTYEQYF
>TRBV4-3|TRBJ2-5|15|-|once
TGCGCCAGCAGCCAAGACCGAGGATCCCAAGAGACCCAGTACTTC
CASSQDRGSQETQYF
>TRBV29-1|TRBJ2-5|12|-|-
TGCAGCGTTAGCCCAGGCCAAGAGACCCAGTACTTC
CSVSPGQETQYF
>TRBV7-2|TRBJ2-1|16|TRBD2|-
TGTGCCAGCAGCAACGGCGGGGCGGGAGGGTACAATGAGCAGTTCTTC
CASSNGGAGGYNEQFF
>TRBV11-3|TRBJ2-2|15|-|-
TGTGCCAGCAGTCCCAGGGGGGGTTTGGCCGGGGAGCTGTTTTTT
CASSPRGGLAGELFF
>TRBV5-6|TRBJ2-7|14|-|-
TGTGCCAGCAGCTTGGGACAGGCGACCTACGAGCAGTACTTC
CASSLGQATYEQYF
>TRBV28|TRBJ2-2|15|-|-
TGTGCCAGCAGTTTGGGCAGTCCAAGCGCCGGGGAGCTGTTTTTT
CASSLGSPSAGELFF
>TRBV29-1|TRBJ1-1|13|-|-
TGCAGCGTTGTTGAGGGCGCGAACACTGAAGCTTTCTTT
CSVVEGANTEAFF
>TRBV5-1|TRBJ2-5|15|TRBD2|-
TGCGCCAGCAGGAATCGGACTAGCGGAAAAGAGACCCAGTACTTC
CASRNRTSGKETQYF
>TRBV5-8|TRBJ1-5|14|-|-
TGTGCCAGCAGCTTCAGTTCCGGGAATCAGCCCCAGCATTTT
CASSFSSGNQPQHF
>TRBV4-1|TRBJ2-7|15|-|-
TGCGCCAGCAGCCAAGAGGAAGGGCGACGGTACGAGCAGTACTTC
CASSQEEGRRYEQYF
>TRBV15|TRBJ2-7|13|-|-
TGTGCCACCAGTGCTGGTCTCGGATACGAGCAGTACTTC
CATSAGLGYEQYF
>TRBV1|TRBJ2-1|13|-|-
TGCACCAGCATACTTCACGGCCCCGACTGGAAGTTCTTC
CTSILHGPDWKFF
>TRBV7-6|TRBJ2-3|13|TRBD2|-
TGTGCCATCGGGACTAGCGGGTCGGATACGCAGTATTTT
CAIGTSGSDTQYF
>TRBV30|TRBJ1-5|15|-|-
TGTGCCTGGAGTGTACAGGGTTCAGGAAGCCAGCCCCAGCATTTT
CAWSVQGSGSQPQHF
>TRBV7-2|TRBJ1-2|12|-|-
TGTGCCAGCAGCTTAGGGCCATATGGCTACACCTTC
CASSLGPYGYTF
>TRBV10-1|TRBJ2-1|17|TRBD1|-
TGCGCCAGCAGTGACATCCCACAGGGGGCCTCCTACAATGAGCAGTTCTTC
CASSDIPQGASYNEQFF
>TRBV9|TRBJ2-1|14|-|-
TGTGCCAGCAGCCCTTGGGACTTAATCAATGAGCAGTTCTTC
CASSPWDLINEQFF
>TRBV25-1|TRBJ1-2|14|TRBD1|-
TGTGCCAGCAGTGACCCAGGGGGGCTGGATGGCTACACCTTC
CASSDPGGLDGYTF
>TRBV7-6|TRBJ2-7|14|TRBD2|-
TGTGCCAGCAGCGTAACCGGGACTAGCTACGAGCAGTACTTC
CASSVTGTSYEQYF
>TRBV7-9|TRBJ2-7|12|-|few
TGTGCCAGCAGCTCCAGGGGGGGCGAGCAGTACTTC
CASSSRGGEQYF
>TRBV29-1|TRBJ2-7|11|-|-
TGCAGCGTTGTCCAAAACTACGAGCAGTACTTC
CSVVQNYEQYF
>TRBV5-6|TRBJ2-5|14|-|-
TGTGCCAGCAGCTTGGGTTCGGGGTCAGGGACCCAGTACTTC
CASSLGSGSGTQYF
>TRBV2|TRBJ2-7|13|-|-
TGTGCCAGCTTGGGGACCCCCTCCTACGAGCAGTACTTC
CASLGTPSYEQYF
>TRBV5-5|TRBJ2-7|14|TRBD1|-
TGTGCCAGCAGCGAGGACAGGGGGCGCGACGAGCAGTACTTC
CASSEDRGRDEQYF
>TRBV27|TRBJ2-7|12|-|-
TGTGCCGCGACAGCTTCGACCTACGAGCAGTACTTC
CAATASTYEQYF
>TRBV15|TRBJ1-2|15|-|few
TGTGCCACCAGCAGAGGCAAGGACAGCAACTATGGCTACACCTTC
CATSRGKDSNYGYTF
>TRBV15|TRBJ2-1|17|-|-
TGTGCCACCAGCAGAGTGGCTACGGGAGTGACCAACAATGAGCAGTTCTTC
CATSRVATGVTNNEQFF
>TRBV4-1|TRBJ1-5|14|-|-
TGCGCCAGCAGCCTGGACGGTTACAATCAGCCCCAGCATTTT
CASSLDGYNQPQHF
>TRBV29-1|TRBJ1-1|12|TRBD1|-
TGCAGCGTGCAGGGGGGGGGCACTGAAGCTTTCTTT
CSVQGGGTEAFF
>TRBV29-1|TRBJ2-1|12|-|-
TGCAGCGTTGAATCAGTATACAATGAGCAGTTCTTC
CSVESVYNEQFF
>TRBV27|TRBJ2-7|13|-|-
TGTGCCAGCAGTTTAAGGGAATCCTACGAGCAGTACTTC
CASSLRESYEQYF
>TRBV28|TRBJ2-2|16|TRBD2|-
TGTGCCAGCAGTTTGGCGGGAGCCCCGAACACCGGGGAGCTGTTTTTT
CASSLAGAPNTGELFF
>TRBV6-6|TRBJ1-2|12|-|few
TGTGCCAGCAGAGGGGGAGAGGATGGCTACACCTTC
CASRGGEDGYTF
>TRBV4-2|TRBJ2-5|16|-|-
TGTGCCAGCAGCCAAGATCGAGGGACTCCCCAAGAGACCCAGTACTTC
CASSQDRGTPQETQYF
>TRBV5-4|TRBJ2-1|15|-|-
TGTGCCAGCAGCTTGCCCTTCCAGGGGATAAATGAGCAGTTCTTC
CASSLPFQGINEQFF
>TRBV28|TRBJ1-4|12|-|-
TGTGCCAGCCTTGGACGGGGCGAAAAACTGTTTTTT
CASLGRGEKLFF
>TRBV14|TRBJ1-1|14|-|-
TGTGCCAGCAGCCCTAAGGACAGAAACACTGAAGCTTTCTTT
CASSPKDRNTEAFF
>TRBV9|TRBJ1-2|13|TRBD1|-
TGTGCCAGCAAGGACAGGGGGCAGGATGGCTACACCTTC
CASKDRGQDGYTF
>TRBV7-9|TRBJ2-3|16|-|-
TGTGCCAGCAGCCCCCGCCAGAAATACGGGACAGATACGCAGTATTTT
CASSPRQKYGTDTQYF
>TRBV29-1|TRBJ2-3|17|TRBD2|-
TGCAGCTTCTTCGGGGATAGCGGGAGGGCTAGCACAGATACGCAGTATTTT
CSFFGDSGRASTDTQYF
>TRBV23-1|TRBJ1-5|12|-|-
TGCGCCAGCGGCTCCGGGAGTCAGCCCCAGCATTTT
CASGSGSQPQHF
>TRBV10-3|TRBJ2-7|13|-|-
TGTGCCATCGCTACAGGGATCTCCTACGAGCAGTACTTC
CAIATGISYEQYF
>TRBV20-1|TRBJ2-1|11|-|-
TGCAGTGCTAGGAAGAGGGATGAGCAGTTCTTC
CSARKRDEQFF
>TRBV7-9|TRBJ2-7|14|TRBD2|-
TGTGCCAGCAGCTTTGCGGGAGGATCCTACGAGCAGTACTTC
CASSFAGGSYEQYF
>TRBV27|TRBJ1-2|14|-|-
TGTGCCAGCAGTTTAGGCCAGGGGAACTATGGCTACACCTTC
CASSLGQGNYGYTF
>TRBV2|TRBJ2-1|12|-|-
TGTGCCAGCAGATTCGGCGACAATGAGCAGTTCTTC
CASRFGDNEQFF
>TRBV5-6|TRBJ2-7|16|-|-
TGTGCCAGCAGCTTGGGGGCGGGGAATCTTCACTACGAGCAGTACTTC
CASSLGAGNLHYEQYF
>TRBV5-4|TRBJ2-3|15|-|-
TGTGCCAGCAGCCTGGACTTAAACCCCCCAGATACGCAGTATTTT
CASSLDLNPPDTQYF
>TRBV6-5|TRBJ2-7|13|-|-
TGTGCCAGCAGTTACAGGGATGGTCACGAGCAGTACTTC
CASSYRDGHEQYF
>TRBV11-2|TRBJ1-5|15|-|-
TGTGCCAGCAGCTTAGATGGCAGGGTCAATCAGCCCCAGCATTTT
CASSLDGRVNQPQHF